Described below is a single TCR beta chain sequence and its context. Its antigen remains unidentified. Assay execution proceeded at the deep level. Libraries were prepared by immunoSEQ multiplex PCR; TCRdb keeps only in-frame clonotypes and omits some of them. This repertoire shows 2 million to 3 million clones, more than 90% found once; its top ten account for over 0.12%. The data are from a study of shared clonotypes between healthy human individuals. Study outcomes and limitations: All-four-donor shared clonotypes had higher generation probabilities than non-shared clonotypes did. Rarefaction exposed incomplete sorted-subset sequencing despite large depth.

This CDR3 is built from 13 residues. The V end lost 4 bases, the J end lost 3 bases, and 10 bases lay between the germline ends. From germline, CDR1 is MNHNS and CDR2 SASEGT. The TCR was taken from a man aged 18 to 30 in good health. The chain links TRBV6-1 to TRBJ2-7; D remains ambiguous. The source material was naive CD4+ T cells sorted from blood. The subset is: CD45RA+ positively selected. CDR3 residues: CASSAQPGYEQYF. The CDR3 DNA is TGTGCCAGCAGTGCTCAGCCGGGCTACGAGCAGTACTTC.